These 21 T cell receptor beta chains were all obtained from the same sample, sequenced in a study of T cell responses to AZD1222 COVID-19 vaccine. Assay: immunoSEQ multiplex PCR; the TCRdb copy retains only in-frame clones and omits some. The sample lists approximately 100,000 clones, 90% occurring once. The sample consisted of peripheral blood, taken 28 days after the second AZD1222 dose. The receptors stem from an adult who received the AZD1222 COVID-19 vaccine.

In nucleotides, the CDR3 is TGTGCCAGCAGTTTAGGGGGGCAGGCTTGGGAGCAGTACTTC. It encodes CASSLGGQAWEQYF. This chain joins TRBV28 and TRBJ2-7; either TRBD1 or TRBD2 may fit D (6 bases each). Looked up from germline, CDR1 is MDHEN and CDR2 is SYDVKM. Trimming shortened V by 2 bases and J by 7 bases, and 15 bases separated the two germline ends. The length of the CDR3 is 14 residues.

The V and J genes are TRBV19 and TRBJ1-1; the D gene is possibly TRBD1 (5 bases). Germline V lookup: CDR1 LNHDA, CDR2 SQIVND (reference sequence). Trimming stripped 8 bases from V and 4 bases from J, with 11 bases between. This CDR3 has 12 residues. The DNA for the CDR3 is TGTGCCAGTCTCCGGGGGTTCACTGAAGCTTTCTTT. Protein sequence: CASLRGFTEAFF.

This sequence joins TRBV28 and TRBJ2-7; D unresolved. V dropped 7 bases and J dropped 4 bases, with 5 bases sitting between them. The CDR3 covers 10 residues. Germline CDR1 MDHEN, CDR2 SYDVKM. The CDR3 sequence is CASKAYEQYF. CDR3 DNA: TGTGCCAGCAAAGCTTACGAGCAGTACTTC. The full variable domain, its missing parts supplied by reference TRBV28 and TRBJ2-7, is DVKVTQSSRYLVKRTGEKVFLECVQDMDHENMFWYRQDPGLGLRLIYFSYDVKMKEKGDIPEGYSVSREKKERFSLILESASTNQTSMYLCASKAYEQYFGPGTRLTVT.

CDR3 sequence reads: CASSNKPTGGGEMNTEAFF. The CDR3 region has the DNA TGTGCCAGCAGCAACAAACCCACAGGTGGAGGGGAGATGAACACTGAAGCTTTCTTT. This chain connects TRBV21-1 to TRBJ1-1. TRBV21-1 has pseudogene status. The CDR3 is made up of 19 amino acids.

This clone was detected once. The chain combines TRBV2 with TRBJ2-2; a possible D gene is TRBD2 (6 bases). The germline V and J ends were trimmed by 6 bases and 0 bases, with 20 bases remaining between them. Germline CDR1 and CDR2: SNHLY and FYNNEI. This CDR3 is 18 amino acids long. The CDR3 DNA reads as TGTGCCAGCAGGCCCTTCTTGGCGGGGATTACGAACACCGGGGAGCTGTTTTTT. Protein: CASRPFLAGITNTGELFF.

The chain uses TRBV25-1 and TRBJ2-1, with D hard to call. Trimming took 3 bases from V and 1 from J, leaving 7 bases between them. This CDR3 region has 14 residues. Germline V lookup: CDR1 MGHDK, CDR2 SYGVNS. CDR3 loop: CASSDIPSYNEQFF. The CDR3 bases are TGTGCCAGCAGTGATATACCATCCTACAATGAGCAGTTCTTC. The full variable domain, completed using reference TRBV25-1 and TRBJ2-1, is EADIYQTPRYLVIGTGKKITLECSQTMGHDKMYWYQQDPGMELHLIHYSYGVNSTEKGDLSSESTVSRIRTEHFPLTLESARPSHTSQYLCASSDIPSYNEQFFGPGTRLTVL.

CDR3 in DNA: TGTGCCAGCAGTTACTCTTACGGGACACGCTACAATGAGCAGTTCTTC. Amino acids: CASSYSYGTRYNEQFF. The chain uses TRBV6-5 and TRBJ2-1, with a weak D call TRBD1 (6 bases). This CDR3 contains 16 residues. Germline V gives CDR1 MNHEY, CDR2 SVGAGI. The V end was cut by 0 bases, the J end by 3 bases, with 12 bases between.

The V call is TRBV2, the J call TRBJ1-1, with 8 bases lining up with TRBD1. Germline V gene sequence: CDR1 SNHLY, CDR2 FYNNEI. Unmatched junction bases numbered 8, after V lost 8 bases and J lost 0 bases. The CDR3 is made up of 15 amino acids. CDR3 DNA: TGTGCCAGCCTACCGGGACAGGCCATGAACACTGAAGCTTTCTTT. Encoded protein: CASLPGQAMNTEAFF.

The chain uses TRBV29-1 and TRBJ2-5, with TRBD1 matching over 7 bases. Germline V lookup: CDR1 SQVTM, CDR2 ANQGSEA. The CDR3 length is 14 residues. J gave up 7 bases and V 6 bases, and 14 bases lay outside the gene matches. The CDR3 region has the DNA TGCAGCGTGATCGGACAGGACGGCATGATGACCCAGTACTTC. The encoded protein is CSVIGQDGMMTQYF.

This sequence joins TRBV29-1 and TRBJ1-4, with D possibly being TRBD1 (6 bases). V was cut by 6 bases and J by 5 bases, with 16 bases left in between. From germline, CDR1 is SQVTM and CDR2 ANQGSEA. This CDR3 comprises 14 residues. The CDR3 nucleotides read TGCAGCGTACAACAGGGAACGACCAATGAAAAACTGTTTTTT. It is translated as CSVQQGTTNEKLFF.

This chain uses TRBV4-1 with TRBJ1-1; D is ambiguous. Germline V gives CDR1 MGHRA, CDR2 YSYEKL. V shed 1 base and J shed 1 base, with 7 bases lying between them. The CDR3 spans 14 residues. The CDR3 DNA sequence: TGCGCCAGCAGCCAAGGTGAGCGGAACACTGAAGCTTTCTTT. Translated: CASSQGERNTEAFF.

The rearrangement links TRBV12-3 or TRBV12-4 to TRBJ2-1; 9 positions agree with TRBD1. The CDR3 sequence is 13 residues long. The ends lost 8 bases at V and 7 bases at J; junction bases unmatched: 6. CDR3 coding DNA: TGTGCCAGCTACAGGGGGCGGGGGAATGAGCAGTTCTTC. It yields the protein CASYRGRGNEQFF.

The CDR3 DNA follows: TGTGCCAGCAGCCGGGGGGATACAGATACGCAGTATTTT. Amino acid sequence: CASSRGDTDTQYF. The chain couples TRBV3-1 (or the pseudogene TRBV3-2) to TRBJ2-3; TRBD2 might be the D (6 bases). CDR3 length equals 13 residues. V gave up 4 bases and J gave up 3 bases, with 8 bases separating them. Germline CDR1 reads LGHDT; CDR2 reads YNNKEL (reference sequence).

This chain links TRBV19 with TRBJ2-7; 8 nucleotides line up with TRBD1. V trimming: 8 bases; J trimming: 5 bases; junction bases outside the gene matches: 11. The V gene's germline CDR1 is LNHDA and CDR2 SQIVND (reference sequence). This CDR3 contains 14 residues. The CDR3 is CASWAGQGNHEQYF. CDR3 DNA sequence: TGTGCCAGTTGGGCCGGACAGGGTAACCACGAGCAGTACTTC. The whole variable domain, filled in from reference TRBV19 and TRBJ2-7, reads DGGITQSPKYLFRKEGQNVTLSCEQNLNHDAMYWYRQDPGQGLRLIYYSQIVNDFQKGDIAEGYSVSREKKESFPLTVTSAQKNPTAFYLCASWAGQGNHEQYFGPGTRLTVT.

CDR3 nucleotide sequence: TGCGCCAGCAGCTTAGATCCACGGGGGGCAAAACTGTTTTTT. Translated, it gives CASSLDPRGAKLFF. The V gene is TRBV5-1, the J gene TRBJ1-4; the D gene is possibly TRBD1 (6 bases). With 2 bases removed from V and 10 bases from J, the gap between germline ends came to 15 bases. Germline CDR1 reads SGHRS; CDR2 reads YFSETQ. The CDR3 loop spans 14 amino acids.

The chain employs TRBV10-1 and TRBJ2-2; 8 bases are shared with TRBD1. Germline V lookup: CDR1 WNHNN, CDR2 SYGVQD (reference sequence). Trimming took 3 bases from V and 4 from J; bases not matched to a gene: 13. There are 18 residues in the CDR3. CDR3 in amino acids: CASSDHLFGTGSTGELFF. CDR3 DNA: TGCGCCAGCAGTGATCACCTCTTCGGGACAGGTTCCACCGGGGAGCTGTTTTTT.

The V and J genes are TRBV27 and TRBJ1-1; 7 nucleotides match TRBD1. CDR3 length equals 16 residues. The ends lost 4 bases at V and 5 bases at J; junction bases unmatched: 13. Germline values: CDR1 MNHEY, CDR2 SMNVEV (reference sequence). CDR3 loop: CASSSMGAGGVTEAFF. CDR3 nucleotide sequence: TGTGCCAGCAGTTCCATGGGCGCAGGGGGAGTTACTGAAGCTTTCTTT.

The V and J genes are TRBV11-3 and TRBJ2-5; 9 bases line up with TRBD2. CDR3 length: 16 amino acids. CDR1 is SGHNT, CDR2 YENEEA, per germline. V lost 1 base, J lost 2 bases, and 5 bases stayed unmatched. The DNA for the CDR3 is TGTGCCAGCAGCTTAGGATCGACTAGCGGTCAAGAGACCCAGTACTTC. Its protein is CASSLGSTSGQETQYF.

V is TRBV27 and J is TRBJ1-3, with 7 bases fitting TRBD1. The CDR3 is 14 residues long. V dropped 6 bases and J dropped 4; count of bases not matched to a gene: 6. Germline CDR1 is MNHEY and CDR2 is SMNVEV (reference sequence). CDR3 loop: CASRSTGIGNTIYF. In nucleotides, the CDR3 is TGTGCCAGCAGGTCGACAGGGATCGGAAACACCATATATTTT.

V usage is TRBV28 and J usage is TRBJ2-3; TRBD1 agrees at 9 bases. The trim removed 6 bases at V and 0 bases at J, leaving 7 bases unmatched. The CDR3 covers 16 residues. Germline CDR1 and CDR2: MDHEN and SYDVKM. For the CDR3, the DNA is TGTGCCAGCAGCTCGACCGGGACAGGGAGCACAGATACGCAGTATTTT. Protein sequence: CASSSTGTGSTDTQYF.

The chain combines TRBV5-4 with TRBJ1-2, with a tentative D call TRBD1 (5 bases). The V gene's germline CDR1 is SGHNT and CDR2 YYREEE (reference sequence). This CDR3 has 14 amino acids. V was cut by 4 bases and J by 8 bases, with 18 bases left in between. The CDR3 region is CASSLRRDGAGYTF. For the CDR3, the DNA is TGTGCCAGCAGCCTAAGAAGGGATGGGGCGGGCTACACCTTC.